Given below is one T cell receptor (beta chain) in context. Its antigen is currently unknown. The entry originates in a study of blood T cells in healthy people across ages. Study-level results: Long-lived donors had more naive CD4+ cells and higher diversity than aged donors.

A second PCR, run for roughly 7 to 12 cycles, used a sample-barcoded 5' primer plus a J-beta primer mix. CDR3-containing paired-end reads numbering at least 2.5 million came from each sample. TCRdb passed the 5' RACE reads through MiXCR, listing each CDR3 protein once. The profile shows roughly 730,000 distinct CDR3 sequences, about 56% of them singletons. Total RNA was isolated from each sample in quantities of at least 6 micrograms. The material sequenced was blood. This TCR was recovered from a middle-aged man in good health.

This CDR3 reads CASSEGDFNNEQFF. CDR3 DNA: TGTGCCAGCAGCGAAGGGGACTTCAACAATGAGCAGTTCTTC. The chain has TRBV9 and TRBJ2-1, with TRBD2 as a possible D gene (6 bases). Germline CDR1 and CDR2: SGDLS and YYNGEE. The CDR3 totals 14 residues. Between the trimmed V and J ends, which lost 3 bases and 5 bases, there was a span of 12 bases. Combining the CDR3 with reference TRBV9 and TRBJ2-1 gives the whole variable domain DSGVTQTPKHLITATGQRVTLRCSPRSGDLSVYWYQQSLDQGLQFLIQYYNGEERAKGNILERFSAQQFPDLHSELNLSSLELGDSALYFCASSEGDFNNEQFFGPGTRLTVL.